A single TCR beta chain is shown here with its context. The data originate from a study of shared clonotypes between healthy human individuals. About the study: Each donor's CD4 naive and CD4 memory cells filled three plates apiece, CD8 naive two, and CD8 memory one.

The CDR3 extends over 15 amino acids. The ends lost 3 bases at V and 3 bases at J; junction bases unmatched: 3. Germline CDR1 and CDR2: MNHEY and SMNVEV (reference sequence). The method was immunoSEQ multiplex PCR; TCRdb's version includes in-frame clones alone and lacks a portion of them. The sample records fewer than 700,000 clones, roughly 95% being singletons. In the naive CD8 group, cells lacked CD45RO and were positively selected for CCR7, so terminally differentiated effector memory CD45RA+ cells were left out. The rearrangement joins TRBV27 to TRBJ2-2; TRBD2 aligns across 8 bases. The receptor was isolated from a woman in her 30s in good health. Sequencing used naive CD8+ T cells sorted from blood. The CDR3 bases are TGTGCCAGCAGTTTGCTAGCGGGCTACACCGGGGAGCTGTTTTTT. Translating it yields CASSLLAGYTGELFF.